This T cell receptor beta chain comes out of a study of shared clonotypes between healthy human individuals. Findings and limits, study-wide: The study's rarefaction showed incomplete sorted-subset sequencing despite large depth.

An assay was performed, and its level was deep. Assay used: immunoSEQ multiplex PCR; TCRdb lists only in-frame clones, some missing. The table shows 1.5 million to 2.5 million clones, with about 95% occurring only once. With regard to this clone: Its target is not known.

The naive CD8 population came from CD45RO-negative cells selected for CCR7, without terminally differentiated effector memory CD45RA+ cells. The sequencing sample was made of naive CD8+ T cells sorted from blood. The receptor comes from a man in his late teens or twenties in good health.

CDR3 sequence: CASSLGGHPNFNQPQHF. The CDR3 DNA sequence: TGTGCCAGCAGCTTAGGGGGCCACCCGAATTTCAATCAGCCCCAGCATTTT. The chain couples TRBV7-8 to TRBJ1-5, with TRBD1 as a possible D gene (5 bases). This CDR3 comprises 17 residues. The V gene's germline CDR1 is SGHVS and CDR2 FQNEAQ. Deletions cut 1 base from V and 3 bases from J, with 16 bases between.